This passage covers 28 T cell receptor beta chains from one sample sequenced in a study of breast tumors, draining lymph nodes, adjacent tissues. MiXCR, applied by TCRdb to the multiplex PCR reads, yields one record per CDR3 protein. The sample yields 200,000 to 300,000 distinct CDR3 sequences, roughly 31% seen once. The lymph nodes were axillary draining lymph nodes from breast cancer patients. Sequencing was performed on axillary lymph node tissue. These receptors were obtained from a female donor with breast cancer. Some clones in this sample may be carry-over from other donors' samples.

This clonotype showed up just a few times. The chain combines TRBV3-1 with TRBJ1-3; no clear D gene. The V end lost 1 base, the J end lost 4 bases, and 14 bases lay between the germline ends. CDR3 size: 16 residues. From germline, CDR1 is LGHDT and CDR2 YNNKEL (reference sequence). For the CDR3, the DNA is TGTGCCAGCAGCCAAGTTGGCGATACGGGGGGAAACACCATATATTTT. Translation: CASSQVGDTGGNTIYF.

The table lists this clonotype with many counts. The chain recombines TRBV7-6 with TRBJ2-3, with TRBD1 matching 10 bases. Germline assignment: CDR1 SGHVS and CDR2 FNYEAQ. V dropped 3 bases and J dropped 5; count of bases not matched to a gene: 2. The CDR3 is 14 residues long. The CDR3 DNA reads TGTGCCAGCAGCTTGACAGGGGGCAGAGATACGCAGTATTTT. Encoded protein: CASSLTGGRDTQYF.

This clonotype occurred many times. CDR3 protein: CASSSTSRVHEQYF. CDR3 bases: TGTGCCAGCAGCTCCACCTCCCGGGTTCACGAGCAGTACTTC. The chain uses TRBV9 and TRBJ2-7; D is unresolved. The germline V and J ends were trimmed by 4 bases and 5 bases, with 16 bases remaining between them. Germline V gene lookup returns CDR1 SGDLS and CDR2 YYNGEE. The CDR3 covers 14 residues.

This clonotype was seen more than once but under ten times. The chain carries TRBV6-5 and TRBJ2-7; D is unresolved. CDR3 length: 14 amino acids. Trimming stripped 2 bases from V and 6 bases from J, with 14 bases between. The germline CDR1 and CDR2 sequences are MNHEY and SVGAGI. CDR3 residues: CASSYGMTLGEQYF. The CDR3 DNA reads TGTGCCAGCAGTTACGGGATGACGCTGGGCGAGCAGTACTTC.

This clonotype has only one observation. This chain uses TRBV7-2 with TRBJ1-1; D is ambiguous. Germline CDR1 SGHTA, CDR2 FQGNSA. Trimming removed 2 bases from V and 2 bases from J, with 12 bases in between. This CDR3 is 15 amino acids long. CDR3 residues: CASSLYRNTNTEAFF. The CDR3 DNA follows: TGTGCCAGCAGCTTATACCGGAACACTAACACTGAAGCTTTCTTT.

On this clonotype itself: A much more abundant neighbour one base away suggests this may be a read error. V gene TRBV20-1 combines with J gene TRBJ2-1, with D unresolved. The V gene's germline CDR1 is DFQATT and CDR2 SNEGSKA (reference sequence). The CDR3 sequence is 13 residues long. The CDR3 here is CSASDGLYNAQFF. CDR3 nucleotides: TGCAGTGCTAGTGACGGATTATACAATGCGCAGTTCTTC.

The chain is built from TRBV29-1 and TRBJ2-1; TRBD2 aligns across 12 bases. The CDR3 has 16 residues. Germline CDR1 and CDR2: SQVTM and ANQGSEA. Trimming at V came to 7 bases and at J to 5 bases, leaving 12 bases not matched to a gene. CDR3 protein: CSANPVLAGGNNEQFF. In DNA, the CDR3 is TGCAGCGCAAACCCCGTCCTAGCGGGAGGGAACAATGAGCAGTTCTTC.

As concerns this clonotype: This may be a read error, as it is one base from a much larger clone. The J gene is TRBJ2-5, the V gene TRBV5-1; weak D call: TRBD2 (6 bases). Looked up from germline, CDR1 is SGHRS and CDR2 is YFSETQ. This CDR3 is 14 amino acids long. This CDR3 reads CASSSGLNQGTQYF. The CDR3 region has the DNA TGCGCCAGCAGCTCGGGACTGAACCAAGGGACCCAGTACTTC.

This clonotype was seen many times. The chain has TRBV9 and TRBJ2-2; 10 bases are shared with TRBD2. V gave up 2 bases and J gave up 2 bases; unmatched junction bases: 3. CDR3 length equals 16 residues. Germline lookup yields CDR1 SGDLS and CDR2 YYNGEE. The chain's CDR3 is CASSVTSGVNTGELFF. For the CDR3, the DNA is TGTGCCAGCAGCGTCACTAGCGGGGTTAACACCGGGGAGCTGTTTTTT. Drawing the rest from reference TRBV9 and TRBJ2-2, the complete variable domain is DSGVTQTPKHLITATGQRVTLRCSPRSGDLSVYWYQQSLDQGLQFLIQYYNGEERAKGNILERFSAQQFPDLHSELNLSSLELGDSALYFCASSVTSGVNTGELFFGEGSRLTVL.

V and J are TRBV2 and TRBJ2-1; 7 nucleotides align to TRBD1. This CDR3 contains 12 residues. CDR1 is SNHLY and CDR2 is FYNNEI in the germline V gene. With 6 bases clipped from V and 8 bases from J, the junction kept 4 bases outside the gene matches. The CDR3 loop reads CASSTGEDEQFF. CDR3 DNA sequence: TGTGCCAGCAGCACAGGGGAAGATGAGCAGTTCTTC.

There are many counts of this clonotype. The chain recombines TRBV11-2 with TRBJ2-7; D not certain. Germline CDR1 and CDR2: SGHAT and FQNNGV. V was trimmed by 2 bases and J by 6 bases, leaving 8 bases between them. This CDR3 is built from 12 residues. The CDR3 spells CASSLRMSEQYF. For the CDR3, the DNA is TGTGCCAGCAGCTTAAGAATGAGCGAGCAGTACTTC.

The rearrangement uses TRBV20-1 and TRBJ1-5; TRBD1 matches at 7 bases. The CDR3 sequence is 11 residues long. V lost 6 bases and J lost 14; bases outside the gene matches: 10. Germline lookup yields CDR1 DFQATT and CDR2 SNEGSKA (reference sequence). The CDR3 nucleotides are TGCAGTGCCCCCCGGGACAGCTACGAGCATTTT. This sequence encodes CSAPRDSYEHF.

This clonotype was counted ten times or more. The rearrangement links TRBV6-1 to TRBJ2-7; D possibly corresponds to TRBD2 (5 bases). The V gene's germline CDR1 is MNHNS and CDR2 SASEGT. The CDR3 sequence is 11 residues long. The ends were cut back, 7 bases at V and 6 bases at J, with 10 bases in the middle. In DNA form, the CDR3 reads TGTGCCAGCAAGGAGGTTATCGAGCAGTACTTC. Residues: CASKEVIEQYF.

Only a few counts were recorded for this clonotype. A read error may be the cause here, since a much bigger clone is one base away. This chain links TRBV9 with TRBJ2-1; possible D gene TRBD1, 6 bases. The CDR3 sequence is 14 residues long. Germline V gene lookup returns CDR1 SGDLS and CDR2 YYNGEE. CDR3 sequence reads: CASSVVVGGNEQSF. The CDR3 DNA is TGTGCCAGCAGCGTAGTGGTAGGGGGAAATGAGCAGTCCTTC.

This clonotype was detected ten times or more. V gene TRBV7-8 combines with J gene TRBJ1-6, with D uncertain. V was pared by 1 base and J by 9 bases, with 10 bases between. CDR1 SGHVS and CDR2 FQNEAQ come from the germline V gene. The CDR3 length is 14 residues. Here the CDR3 reads CASSLGGGFSPLHF. The CDR3 DNA sequence: TGTGCCAGCAGCTTAGGGGGAGGGTTTTCACCCCTCCACTTT.

This clonotype was found many times. The chain recombines TRBV29-1 with TRBJ2-7; D ambiguous. The CDR3 covers 12 residues. The ends were cut back, 0 bases at V and 4 bases at J, with 7 bases in the middle. Germline values: CDR1 SQVTM, CDR2 ANQGSEA. The chain's CDR3 is CSVEEVGYEQYF. The DNA for the CDR3 is TGCAGCGTTGAAGAGGTGGGGTACGAGCAGTACTTC.

This clonotype has a handful of counts. V gene TRBV4-1 combines with J gene TRBJ2-7, with 9 bases fitting TRBD1. The CDR3 loop spans 18 amino acids. With 0 bases clipped from V and 3 bases from J, the junction kept 12 bases outside the gene matches. Germline CDR1 reads MGHRA; CDR2 reads YSYEKL. In DNA, the CDR3 is TGCGCCAGCAGCCAAGATAAGGGGCCCCGGGACAGGGTCTACGAGCAGTACTTC. This encodes CASSQDKGPRDRVYEQYF.

As regards this clonotype: Germline is not matched at one junction end, which may reflect a read error. The genes are TRBV11-3 and TRBJ2-5; tentatively, D is TRBD2 (6 bases). Germline V lookup: CDR1 SGHNT, CDR2 YENEEA. The CDR3 totals 16 residues. DNA of the CDR3: TGTGCCAGCAGCCCATCGGGACTTGCAGCGCAAGAGGCCCAGTACTTC. As protein: CASSPSGLAAQEAQYF.

This clonotype occurred many times. The J gene is TRBJ2-1, the V gene TRBV7-9; 16 bases align to TRBD2. The CDR3 sequence is 18 residues long. CDR1 and CDR2 (germline): SEHNR, FQNEAQ (reference sequence). The ends lost 5 bases at V and 8 bases at J; junction bases unmatched: 12. This CDR3 reads CASSAVTGLAGGTHEQFF. CDR3 in DNA: TGTGCCAGCAGCGCCGTAACGGGACTAGCGGGAGGGACGCATGAGCAGTTCTTC.

The V and J genes are TRBV6-5 and TRBJ2-3; 7 bases map to TRBD1. The CDR3 contains 15 residues. V shed 8 bases, J shed 7 bases, and the junction held 15 bases outside the gene matches. The germline V gene has CDR1 MNHEY and CDR2 SVGAGI. The CDR3 is CASSATQGVVYTQYF. In DNA, the CDR3 is TGTGCCAGCTCGGCTACTCAGGGGGTAGTATATACGCAGTATTTT.

This clonotype was observed at least ten times. The gene calls are TRBV5-1 and TRBJ2-6; D not certain. The CDR3 sequence is 16 residues long. CDR1 and CDR2 (germline): SGHRS, YFSETQ. Deletions cut 2 bases from V and 2 bases from J, with 11 bases between. In nucleotides, the CDR3 is TGCGCCAGCAGCTTCTCATGGGATACTGGGGCCAACGTCCTGACTTTC. Translation gives CASSFSWDTGANVLTF.

As regards this clonotype: This may be a read error: a much more frequent sequence differs by one nucleotide. This CDR3 is CASSQDLASPTSTDTRYF. CDR3 nucleotides: TGCGCCAGCAGCCAAGATTTAGCTAGCCCTACTAGCACAGATACGCGGTATTTT. This chain uses TRBV4-3 with TRBJ2-3; TRBD2 might be the D (6 bases). There are 18 residues in the CDR3. The germline V gene encodes CDR1 LGHNA and CDR2 YSLEER.

This clonotype was found many times. The chain uses TRBV2 and TRBJ1-5; a possible D gene is TRBD1 (5 bases). Per the germline V gene, CDR1 is SNHLY and CDR2 is FYNNEI. V was pared by 6 bases and J by 5 bases, with 14 bases between. The CDR3 spans 14 residues. CDR3 nucleotides: TGTGCCAGCAGCCCAGGGTTACAGGATCAGCCCCAGCATTTT. Its protein product is CASSPGLQDQPQHF. Filled out from reference TRBV2 and TRBJ1-5, the complete variable domain reads EPEVTQTPSHQVTQMGQEVILRCVPISNHLYFYWYRQILGQKVEFLVSFYNNEISEKSEIFDDQFSVERPDGSNFTLKIRSTKLEDSAMYFCASSPGLQDQPQHFGDGTRLSIL.

V is TRBV7-9 and J is TRBJ1-1, with TRBD1 matching 10 bases. After removal of 2 bases from V and 2 bases from J, the junction contained 2 bases not matched to a gene. This CDR3 has 15 residues. Looked up from germline, CDR1 is SEHNR and CDR2 is FQNEAQ (reference sequence). CDR3: CASSLWDRGNTEAFF. The CDR3 region has the DNA TGTGCCAGCAGCTTATGGGACAGGGGAAACACTGAAGCTTTCTTT.

The J gene is TRBJ2-3, the V gene TRBV7-8; TRBD2 agrees at 12 bases. This CDR3 has 18 residues. V was clipped by 6 bases and J by 2 bases; unmatched bases: 12. The germline V gene has CDR1 SGHVS and CDR2 FQNEAQ. The CDR3 bases are TGTGCCAGCAGTCCCCTCTCCGGACTAGCGGGGCACACAGATACGCAGTATTTT. The encoded protein is CASSPLSGLAGHTDTQYF.

This clonotype was recorded many times. The V gene is TRBV6-5, the J gene TRBJ2-1; TRBD1 might be the D (5 bases). This CDR3 comprises 13 residues. Germline-derived CDR1 and CDR2 are MNHEY and SVGAGI. With 7 bases removed from V and 2 bases from J, the gap between germline ends came to 9 bases. The CDR3 here is CASMGLPYNEQFF. CDR3 in DNA: TGTGCCAGCATGGGGCTACCCTACAATGAGCAGTTCTTC.

At least ten counts were recorded for this clonotype. The chain carries TRBV20-1 and TRBJ2-5; D tentatively fits TRBD1 or TRBD2 (5 bases each). Germline CDR1 is DFQATT and CDR2 is SNEGSKA (reference sequence). With 4 bases removed from V and 2 bases from J, the gap between germline ends came to 14 bases. The CDR3 loop spans 14 amino acids. CDR3 sequence: CSAMDGTLQETQYF. CDR3 nucleotide sequence: TGCAGTGCTATGGATGGGACCTTACAAGAGACCCAGTACTTC.

This clonotype was seen ten or more times. V and J are TRBV11-2 and TRBJ2-7; no clear D gene. Trimming took off 1 base at V and 0 bases at J, with 10 bases between the two ends. The CDR3 runs 15 residues. Germline assignment: CDR1 SGHAT and CDR2 FQNNGV. Here the CDR3 reads CASSLGGSNSYEQYF. CDR3 in DNA: TGTGCCAGCAGCTTAGGCGGCAGCAACTCCTACGAGCAGTACTTC. The variable domain in full, with the rest retrieved from reference TRBV11-2 and TRBJ2-7, is EAGVAQSPRYKIIEKRQSVAFWCNPISGHATLYWYQQILGQGPKLLIQFQNNGVVDDSQLPKDRFSAERLKGVDSTLKIQPAKLEDSAVYLCASSLGGSNSYEQYFGPGTRLTVT.